The rows below give T cell receptor beta chains drawn from one sample of a study of blood T cell repertoires in COVID-19. TCRdb's table, derived via immunoSEQ multiplex PCR, lists solely in-frame clones and lacks some. The sample gives about 140,000 clones, roughly four fifths of which show up once; about 8% is in the top ten. Sequencing used peripheral blood. The receptors come from a human donor in a cohort sampled during active COVID-19. Each CDR3 is given with its conserved first and last residue. A D gene is named only where the DNA matches it firmly. The size of a clone is reported for some rows only, either as once, few or many, or as a class for expanded clones.

J gene,V gene,CDR3 length,D gene,clone size,CDR3 DNA,CDR3 protein
TRBJ2-5,TRBV10-3,12,.,.,TGTGCCATCAGTGACGGCGAGCGGACCCAGTACTTC,CAISDGERTQYF
TRBJ2-2,TRBV10-3,16,TRBD2,.,TGTGCCATCAGTGACGTAGCGGGGGGGAACACCGGGGAGCTGTTTTTT,CAISDVAGGNTGELFF
TRBJ2-3,TRBV5-4,15,TRBD2,few,TGTGCCAGCAGCTTCGCGGGGGGGCCTTCAGATACGCAGTATTTT,CASSFAGGPSDTQYF
TRBJ2-5,TRBV6-5,14,.,.,TGTGCCAGCAGTTACTCGCTTGGGGCAGAGACCCAGTACTTC,CASSYSLGAETQYF
TRBJ2-5,TRBV5-1,16,.,.,TGCGCCAGCAGCTTGGCCGGGACAGCCGCGGGGGAGACCCAGTACTTC,CASSLAGTAAGETQYF
TRBJ1-2,TRBV3-1/TRBV3-2,14,TRBD1,few,TGTGCCAGCAGCCCAGGGACAGGGAACTATGGCTACACCTTC,CASSPGTGNYGYTF
TRBJ2-7,TRBV6-5,15,TRBD2,.,TGTGCCAGCAGTCGTGGTGGGGGGGGTACCTACGAGCAGTACTTC,CASSRGGGGTYEQYF
TRBJ1-2,TRBV12-3/TRBV12-4,12,.,.,TGTGCCAGCAGTACCCGTACTAGCGGCTACACCTTC,CASSTRTSGYTF
TRBJ2-5,TRBV13,13,.,.,TGTGCCAGCAGCTTTAGGGGTAATGTGACCCAGTACTTC,CASSFRGNVTQYF
TRBJ2-7,TRBV18,15,TRBD1,.,TGTGCCAGCTCACCGGTTGGACAGGGGGCCTACGAGCAGTACTTC,CASSPVGQGAYEQYF
TRBJ1-2,TRBV10-3,13,.,.,TGTGCCGTCGGTCAGACCGGAGATCGTGGCTACACCTTC,CAVGQTGDRGYTF
TRBJ2-2,TRBV1,17,.,.,TGCACCAGCAGCCATCCACTGGGACTAGCGAACACCGGGGAGCTGTTTTTT,CTSSHPLGLANTGELFF
TRBJ2-2,TRBV27,15,.,once,TGTGCCAGCAGTTTAACAGGGAGTAGGACCGGGGAGCTGTTTTTT,CASSLTGSRTGELFF
TRBJ1-5,TRBV19,14,.,.,TGTGCCAGTAGACAGGACAGTAGCAATCAGCCCCAGCATTTT,CASRQDSSNQPQHF
TRBJ1-6,TRBV2,15,TRBD1,.,TGTGCCAGCAGTCGGGACAGAGGGTTAGAAGCACCCCTCCACTTT,CASSRDRGLEAPLHF
TRBJ2-1,TRBV3-1/TRBV3-2,16,.,.,TGTGCCAGCAGCCAGGTTACTCGTACCATCTACAATGAGCAGTTCTTC,CASSQVTRTIYNEQFF
TRBJ1-6,TRBV7-9,12,.,.,TGTGCCAGCAGCTTCCAGAATTCACCCCTCCACTTT,CASSFQNSPLHF
TRBJ1-1,TRBV5-4,18,.,.,TGTGCCAGCAGCTTGGGCTCCTCCGCGGGGGGGAGAGACACTGAAGCTTTCTTT,CASSLGSSAGGRDTEAFF
TRBJ1-1,TRBV6-6,15,TRBD1,.,TGTGCCAGCAGTTACGGCACCGGGACAGGGACTGAAGCTTTCTTT,CASSYGTGTGTEAFF
TRBJ1-2,TRBV11-2,12,TRBD1,.,TGTGCCAGCAGCTTAGAAGGGGGCGGCTACACCTTC,CASSLEGGGYTF
TRBJ1-5,TRBV6-5,14,TRBD1,few,TGTGCCAGCAGGTCCGGGACAGGGACTCAGCCCCAGCATTTT,CASRSGTGTQPQHF
TRBJ2-2,TRBV6-4,14,.,.,TGTGCCAGCAGACTGGAGGCGAACACCGGGGAGCTGTTTTTT,CASRLEANTGELFF